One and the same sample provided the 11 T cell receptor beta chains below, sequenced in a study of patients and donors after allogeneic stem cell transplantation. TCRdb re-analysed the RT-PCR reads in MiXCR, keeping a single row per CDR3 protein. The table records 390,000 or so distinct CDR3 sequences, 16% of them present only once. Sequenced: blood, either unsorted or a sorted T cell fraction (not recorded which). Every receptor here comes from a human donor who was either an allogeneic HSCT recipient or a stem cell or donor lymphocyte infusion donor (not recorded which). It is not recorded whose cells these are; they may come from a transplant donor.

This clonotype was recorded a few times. The CDR3 protein is CASSQADREANYGYTF. DNA of the CDR3: TGTGCCAGCAGCCAAGCCGACAGGGAAGCTAACTATGGCTACACCTTC. The chain recombines TRBV14 with TRBJ1-2; the match to TRBD1 covers 7 bases. The germline CDR1 and CDR2 sequences are SGHDN and FVKESK. The J segment lost 0 bases and the V segment lost 1 base, leaving 5 bases of the junction unmatched. The CDR3 spans 16 residues.

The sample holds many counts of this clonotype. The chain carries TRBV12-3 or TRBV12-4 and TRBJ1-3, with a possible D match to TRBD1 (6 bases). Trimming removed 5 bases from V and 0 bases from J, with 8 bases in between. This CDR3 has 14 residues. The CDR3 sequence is CASSPTGSGNTIYF. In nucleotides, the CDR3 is TGTGCCAGCAGTCCGACAGGCTCTGGAAACACCATATATTTT.

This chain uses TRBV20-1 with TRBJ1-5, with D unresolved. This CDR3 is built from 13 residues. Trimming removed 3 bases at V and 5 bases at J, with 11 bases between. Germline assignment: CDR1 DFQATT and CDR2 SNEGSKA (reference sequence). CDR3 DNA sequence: TGCAGTGCTAGTGTGCGGGGTGATCAGCCCCAGCATTTT. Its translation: CSASVRGDQPQHF.

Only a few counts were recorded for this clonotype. The CDR3 protein is CASRDTSGSRNEQFF. The CDR3 bases are TGCGCCAGCAGAGATACTAGCGGGAGCAGGAATGAGCAGTTCTTC. The chain is built from TRBV5-1 and TRBJ2-1; 11 nucleotides align to TRBD2. The CDR3 consists of 15 residues. V lost 5 bases, J lost 7 bases, and 8 bases stayed unmatched. Germline values: CDR1 SGHRS, CDR2 YFSETQ.

CDR3: CASSLVDRGHEQFF. CDR3 DNA sequence: TGTGCCAGCAGCTTGGTGGACAGGGGACATGAGCAGTTCTTC. The chain is built from TRBV5-6 and TRBJ2-1; 9 nucleotides line up with TRBD1. This CDR3 has 14 residues. Germline V gene sequence: CDR1 SGHDT, CDR2 YYEEEE. The J segment lost 8 bases and the V segment lost 0 bases, leaving 3 bases of the junction unmatched.

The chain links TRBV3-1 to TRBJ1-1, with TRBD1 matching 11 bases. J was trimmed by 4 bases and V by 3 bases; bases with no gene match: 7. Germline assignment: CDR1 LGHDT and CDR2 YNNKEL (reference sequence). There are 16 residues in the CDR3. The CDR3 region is CASSHGQGALGTEAFF. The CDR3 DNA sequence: TGTGCCAGCAGCCACGGACAGGGGGCGCTGGGCACTGAAGCTTTCTTT. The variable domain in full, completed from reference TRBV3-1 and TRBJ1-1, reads DTAVSQTPKYLVTQMGNDKSIKCEQNLGHDTMYWYKQDSKKFLKIMFSYNNKELIINETVPNRFSPKSPDKAHLNLHINSLELGDSAVYFCASSHGQGALGTEAFFGQGTRLTVV.

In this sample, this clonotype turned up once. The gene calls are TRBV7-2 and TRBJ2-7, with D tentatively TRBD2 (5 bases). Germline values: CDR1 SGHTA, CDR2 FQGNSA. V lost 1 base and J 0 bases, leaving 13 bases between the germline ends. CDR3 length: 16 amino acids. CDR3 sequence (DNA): TGTGCCAGCAGCTTAGATCCCCGGGATGCCTCCTACGAGCAGTACTTC. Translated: CASSLDPRDASYEQYF.

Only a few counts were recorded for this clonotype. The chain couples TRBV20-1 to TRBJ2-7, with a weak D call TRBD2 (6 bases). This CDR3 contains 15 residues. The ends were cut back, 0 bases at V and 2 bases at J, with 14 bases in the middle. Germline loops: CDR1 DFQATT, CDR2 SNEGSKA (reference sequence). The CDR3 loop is CSARDQRGIPYEQYF. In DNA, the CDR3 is TGCAGTGCTAGAGATCAACGGGGGATTCCCTACGAGCAGTACTTC.

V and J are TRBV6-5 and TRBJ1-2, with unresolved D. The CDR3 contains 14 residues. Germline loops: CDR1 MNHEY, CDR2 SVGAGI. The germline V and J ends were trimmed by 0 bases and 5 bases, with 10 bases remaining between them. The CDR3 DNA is TGTGCCAGCAGTTACTCGACACAGACGTATGGCTACACCTTC. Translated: CASSYSTQTYGYTF.

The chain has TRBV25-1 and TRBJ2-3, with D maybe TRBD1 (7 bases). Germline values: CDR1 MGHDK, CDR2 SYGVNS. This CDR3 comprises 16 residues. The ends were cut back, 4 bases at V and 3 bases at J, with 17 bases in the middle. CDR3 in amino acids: CASSGDLTGRTDTQYF. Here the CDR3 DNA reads TGTGCCAGCAGTGGGGACCTGACAGGGAGGACAGATACGCAGTATTTT.

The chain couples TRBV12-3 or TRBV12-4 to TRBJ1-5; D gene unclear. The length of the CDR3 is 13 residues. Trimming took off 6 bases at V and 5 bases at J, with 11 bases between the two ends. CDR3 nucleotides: TGTGCCAGCAGGTCACACCCAGATCAGCCCCAGCATTTT. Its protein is CASRSHPDQPQHF.